The 23 T cell receptor beta chains below all came from one sample that was sequenced in a study of T cell responses to AZD1222 COVID-19 vaccine. Some clones are missing from TCRdb's copy, which holds only in-frame ones; the method was immunoSEQ multiplex PCR. The sample gives 140,000 to 150,000 clones, over 75% of which show up once; 1.1% to 1.5% is in the top ten. Material: peripheral blood, obtained on day 0 of AZD1222 vaccination. These receptors were taken from an adult in good health.

This clone was picked up a small number of times. The rearrangement links TRBV6-5 to TRBJ2-7; possible D gene TRBD1, 6 bases. The V end lost 3 bases, the J end lost 2 bases, and 8 bases lay between the germline ends. Looked up from germline, CDR1 is MNHEY and CDR2 is SVGAGI. The CDR3 length is 13 residues. CDR3 sequence (DNA): TGTGCCAGCAGTTATCGGGACACCTACGAGCAGTACTTC. Translating gives CASSYRDTYEQYF.

The V and J genes are TRBV6-5 and TRBJ1-2, with D unclear. The CDR3 is made up of 13 amino acids. CDR1 is MNHEY and CDR2 is SVGAGI in the germline V gene. The V gene lost 8 bases and the J gene lost 3 bases, with 13 bases spanning the gap. In DNA form, the CDR3 reads TGTGCCAGCCGGCGACCCGGACACTATGGCTACACCTTC. Translating gives CASRRPGHYGYTF.

This chain uses TRBV15 with TRBJ2-7; D tentatively fits TRBD1 or TRBD2 (5 bases each). V lost 8 bases to trimming and J lost 7 bases, with 15 bases between them. The germline gives CDR1 LNHNV, CDR2 YYDKDF (reference sequence). This CDR3 is built from 12 residues. CDR3 nucleotide sequence: TGTGCCACCTCCGGGACCCCCCTGGAGCAGTACTTC. This encodes CATSGTPLEQYF.

This rearrangement joins TRBV7-2 to TRBJ2-5; TRBD1 matches 8 bases. The CDR3 length is 18 residues. Looked up from germline, CDR1 is SGHTA and CDR2 is FQGNSA. The V gene end was trimmed by 4 bases and the J gene end by 4 bases; junction bases not matched to a gene: 17. The CDR3 DNA reads TGTGCCAGCAGCTCCCCTTTACTGAGACAGGGGCCTCGAGAGACCCAGTACTTC. Its protein product is CASSSPLLRQGPRETQYF.

The V and J genes are TRBV19 and TRBJ1-2, with TRBD1 identical over 9 bases. Germline V lookup: CDR1 LNHDA, CDR2 SQIVND (reference sequence). With V trimmed by 4 bases and J by 4 bases, 7 bases remained unmatched. The CDR3 sequence is 15 residues long. CDR3 loop: CASSTLGQGSYGYTF. CDR3 bases: TGTGCCAGTAGTACCCTGGGACAGGGTAGCTATGGCTACACCTTC.

The J gene is TRBJ1-1, the V gene TRBV11-3, with a tentative D call TRBD1 (6 bases). The CDR3 is 14 amino acids. V dropped 2 bases and J dropped 4 bases, with 11 bases sitting between them. Germline CDR1 and CDR2: SGHNT and YENEEA. This CDR3 is CASSLTGPSTEAFF. CDR3 DNA sequence: TGTGCCAGCAGCTTAACAGGGCCGAGCACTGAAGCTTTCTTT.

The V call is TRBV5-5, the J call TRBJ1-2; the D gene is possibly TRBD1 (6 bases). V lost 0 bases to trimming and J lost 8 bases, with 20 bases between them. Looked up from germline, CDR1 is SGHKS and CDR2 is YYEKEE (reference sequence). The CDR3 spans 16 residues. Here the CDR3 DNA reads TGTGCCAGCAGCTTGGTCGGGGGCCCTCGAGGGGGAGGCTACACCTTC. It encodes CASSLVGGPRGGGYTF.

The gene calls are TRBV5-6 and TRBJ2-5; D may correspond to TRBD1 or TRBD2 (6 bases each). The ends were cut back, 6 bases at V and 5 bases at J, with 17 bases in the middle. This CDR3 spans 14 amino acids. The germline gives CDR1 SGHDT, CDR2 YYEEEE. Here the CDR3 DNA reads TGTGCCAGCAACCCTAAGGGGGGTTGGGAGACCCAGTACTTC. It codes for CASNPKGGWETQYF.

The chain carries TRBV14 and TRBJ2-1; D tentatively fits TRBD1 or TRBD2 (5 bases each). Germline V CDR1 and CDR2: SGHDN, FVKESK. Trimming stripped 4 bases from V and 10 bases from J, with 17 bases between. The CDR3 is 14 amino acids. CDR3 nucleotides: TGTGCCAGCAGCCGCAGGGAGCCAAATACCGAGCAGTTCTTC. It encodes CASSRREPNTEQFF.

The V gene is TRBV5-5, the J gene TRBJ2-7, with 7 bases identical to TRBD1. The CDR3 sequence is 15 residues long. Germline V gene lookup returns CDR1 SGHKS and CDR2 YYEKEE (reference sequence). V was pared by 0 bases and J by 6 bases, with 9 bases of the junction left unmatched. The CDR3 is CASSLAVTGSREQYF. As DNA, the CDR3 is TGTGCCAGCAGCTTGGCGGTGACAGGGAGTCGCGAGCAGTACTTC.

The chain uses TRBV4-1 and TRBJ2-7; D possibly matches TRBD1 or TRBD2 (5 bases each). CDR3 length: 12 amino acids. Germline V gene sequence: CDR1 MGHRA, CDR2 YSYEKL. V was cut by 5 bases and J by 5 bases, with 10 bases left in between. CDR3 protein: CASSEGFNEQYF. The CDR3 DNA is TGCGCCAGCAGCGAGGGGTTCAACGAGCAGTACTTC.

The J gene is TRBJ1-4, the V gene TRBV9; D is perhaps TRBD1 (6 bases). Trimming took off 4 bases at V and 4 bases at J, with 14 bases between the two ends. The CDR3 loop spans 15 amino acids. Germline V lookup: CDR1 SGDLS, CDR2 YYNGEE. The CDR3 is CASSPTGSDNEKLFF. The CDR3 DNA is TGTGCCAGCAGCCCCACAGGGTCCGATAATGAAAAACTGTTTTTT.

In this sample, this clone turned up a few times. As DNA, the CDR3 is TGTGCCAGCAGCTCGGGACTTTACAATGAGCAGTTCTTC. It specifies CASSSGLYNEQFF. The rearrangement joins TRBV7-9 to TRBJ2-1, with D possibly being TRBD2 (6 bases). V lost 4 bases and J 4 bases, leaving 8 bases between the germline ends. CDR1 and CDR2 from the germline V gene are SEHNR and FQNEAQ (reference sequence). This CDR3 comprises 13 residues. Variable domain in full (rest from reference TRBV7-9 and TRBJ2-1): DTGVSQNPRHKITKRGQNVTFRCDPISEHNRLYWYRQTLGQGPEFLTYFQNEAQLEKSRLLSDRFSAERPKGSFSTLEIQRTEQGDSAMYLCASSSGLYNEQFFGPGTRLTVL.

The rearrangement joins TRBV10-3 to TRBJ2-7; 11 nucleotides align to TRBD2. The CDR3 contains 15 residues. The V segment lost 3 bases and the J segment 7 bases; nucleotides outside the gene matches: 8. Germline-derived CDR1 and CDR2 are ENHRY and SYGVKD. The CDR3 here is CAISEVTSGVNEQYF. The DNA of the CDR3 is TGTGCCATCAGTGAAGTGACTAGCGGGGTTAATGAGCAGTACTTC.

This clone was detected a few times. This chain connects TRBV27 to TRBJ1-6; D not certain. The ends were cut back, 3 bases at V and 7 bases at J, with 10 bases in the middle. Looked up from germline, CDR1 is MNHEY and CDR2 is SMNVEV (reference sequence). The CDR3 runs 14 residues. CDR3 protein: CASSFRGGNSPLHF. Written as DNA, the CDR3 is TGTGCCAGCAGTTTCCGAGGAGGGAATTCACCCCTCCACTTT.

This sequence joins TRBV6-5 and TRBJ2-2; D is perhaps TRBD1 (6 bases). The V end lost 6 bases, the J end lost 0 bases, and 11 bases lay between the germline ends. This CDR3 is 15 amino acids long. The germline CDR1 and CDR2 sequences are MNHEY and SVGAGI. CDR3 DNA sequence: TGTGCCAGCAGGGCCGGACAGCCGAACACCGGGGAGCTGTTTTTT. Its translation: CASRAGQPNTGELFF.

CDR3 in amino acids: CASSPLTGLNTEAFF. The CDR3 DNA follows: TGTGCCAGCAGCCCCTTGACAGGGTTGAACACTGAAGCTTTCTTT. The rearrangement uses TRBV7-3 and TRBJ1-1; the match to TRBD1 covers 7 bases. CDR1 is SGHTA, CDR2 FQGTGA, per germline. The trim removed 5 bases at V and 0 bases at J, leaving 6 bases unmatched. The CDR3 has 15 residues.

The chain employs TRBV6-2 or TRBV6-3 and TRBJ2-1; 11 nucleotides agree with TRBD2. The junction had 5 bases not matched to a gene; V was cut back by 2 bases and J by 8 bases. The CDR3 runs 15 residues. The germline V gene has CDR1 MNHEY and CDR2 SVGEGT. CDR3 sequence (DNA): TGTGCCAGCAGTTACATCCTAGCGGGAGGCCATGAGCAGTTCTTC. Its translation: CASSYILAGGHEQFF.

This clone was recorded a few times. The CDR3 spells CASSAGDVDGYTF. CDR3 DNA: TGTGCCAGCAGCGCCGGGGATGTGGATGGCTACACCTTC. V is TRBV6-2 or TRBV6-3 and J is TRBJ1-2, with D hard to call. Per germline, CDR1 MNHEY and CDR2 SVGEGT. The ends were cut back, 6 bases at V and 6 bases at J, with 14 bases in the middle. The CDR3 contains 13 residues.

The chain carries TRBV4-3 and TRBJ2-7; the D gene could be TRBD1 or TRBD2 (5 bases each). The CDR3 spans 14 residues. The germline V gene encodes CDR1 LGHNA and CDR2 YSLEER. V was shortened by 1 base and J by 2 bases, with 9 bases between the two germline ends. In DNA, the CDR3 is TGCGCCAGCAGCCAAGGTCGGGGACCCTACGAGCAGTACTTC. It is translated as CASSQGRGPYEQYF.

This sequence joins TRBV12-5 and TRBJ2-5; possible D gene TRBD2, 5 bases. CDR3 length: 15 residues. Germline CDR1 is LGHNT and CDR2 is FRNRAP. V lost 4 bases and J lost 2, with 14 bases in between. The CDR3 sequence is CASGSGKLEQETQYF. DNA for the CDR3: TGTGCTAGTGGTTCGGGGAAGTTGGAGCAAGAGACCCAGTACTTC.

V and J are TRBV28 and TRBJ1-5; no clear D. The CDR3 covers 12 residues. Germline V gives CDR1 MDHEN, CDR2 SYDVKM. The germline V and J ends were trimmed by 7 bases and 9 bases, with 13 bases remaining between them. The CDR3 nucleotides are TGTGCCAGCACCTCGGGGAGGCGGCCCCAGCATTTT. It is translated as CASTSGRRPQHF.

The rearrangement uses TRBV20-1 and TRBJ2-3; maybe TRBD1 (5 bases). This CDR3 comprises 13 residues. Per germline, CDR1 DFQATT and CDR2 SNEGSKA (reference sequence). Trimming shortened V by 3 bases and J by 4 bases, and 11 bases separated the two germline ends. CDR3 DNA sequence: TGCAGTGCTAGTGGGGCTATGGCAGATACGCAGTATTTT. It is translated as CSASGAMADTQYF.